One TCR beta chain is described in this entry. Its antigen is unknown. The V and J ends lost 4 bases and 6 bases, in that order; junction bases with no gene match: 3. The length of the CDR3 is 14 residues. Germline CDR1 SGHNT, CDR2 YENEEA. The record originates from a study of cytomegalovirus exposure and HLA in healthy donors. The PCR contained 60 Vbeta and 13 Jbeta primers. Clones were read by immunoSEQ multiplex PCR, and TCRdb kept only the in-frame ones, dropping some. The table lists roughly 100,000 clones. Study-wide points: As immune exposure information, only CMV serostatus was available. Across donors, sequencing depth was assumed by presence/absence analyses to be roughly uniform. Analyzed later, most CMV-associated TCR beta chains appeared HLA-restricted.

The clonotype originates from a man aged 35-49 years in good health and CMV-seronegative. The V call is TRBV11-3, the J call TRBJ2-1; 10 bases are a match to TRBD2. The sample consisted of PBMCs. CDR3 loop: CASSSLAGGNEQFF. The CDR3 region has the DNA TGTGCCAGCAGCTCCTTAGCGGGGGGCAATGAGCAGTTCTTC.